Here is one T cell receptor (beta chain) with its context. No cognate antigen has been identified for it. No base-level quality is on record; no much larger clone is a single base apart. This record belongs to a study of shared clonotypes between healthy human individuals (TCRdb year 2020). At the level of the whole study: Two women and three men aged 18 to 49 years were included in the cohort. For each donor, three plates each were used for CD4 naive and CD4 memory, two plates were used for CD8 naive, and one plate was used for CD8 memory. To estimate repertoire size and how much clonotypes are shared between individuals, the study performed deep sequencing of blood TCR repertoires from a few healthy adults. To increase sequencing depth and limit assay-specific biases, TCR repertoire library preparation and sequencing were carried out by different laboratories using diverse techniques. Between about 0.94 and 8.9 billion PBMCs per donor were obtained by leukapheresis.

After removal of 6 bases from V and 6 bases from J, the junction retains 2 bases not matched to a gene. The germline V gene (reference sequence) specifies LNHDA as CDR1 and SQIVND as CDR2. The CDR3 runs 14 amino acids, cysteine and phenylalanine included. Of the read, only the CDR3 DNA is kept; its 42 bases are in frame from base 1. Using the deep immunoSEQ assay, TCR CDR3 regions were amplified from genomic DNA by multiplex PCR. Genomic DNA extracted from each cell subset was distributed evenly over all wells of several immunoSEQ 96-well plates, and each plate served as one replicate. For sorted subsets, roughly 200 ng of genomic DNA, equivalent to 25,000 to 30,000 T cell genomes, went into each replicate PCR. The purified libraries were quantified using a Qubit 3.0 fluorometer, sized with a Bioanalyzer 2100, and then quantified again using the KAPA Library Quantification kit. A separate single-read 150-cycle Illumina NextSeq 550 flow cell was used to sequence each immunoSEQ 96-well plate. The authors' analysis ran thus. Because the immunoSEQ output included only junctional sequences and no quality scores, the filtering could not be the same as the filtering used for full-length reads. Sequences were annotated with PyIR, a Python wrapper for IgBLAST v1.9, using IMGT germline references to assign V/J genes and CDR3. Reads were removed for weak V/J assignments (E-value above 1e-6), missing CDR3, stop codons, out-of-frame junctions, or ambiguous translated residues. V3J clonotypes were defined by identical inferred V gene, J gene, and CDR3 amino acid sequence. Percentage overlap between repertoires was computed as shared unique clonotypes divided by the size of the smaller repertoire. Richness of each repertoire was evaluated using RTK rarefaction, the Chao1 estimator, and Recon v2.1 estimates of unobserved clonotypes. For all TCRbeta clonotypes obtained by the gDNA method from a handful of donors, generation probabilities were computed with OLGA. In its TCRdb copy, this immuneACCESS table keeps in-frame sequences only and misses some clones. Where compared with another copy, unresolved V genes explain less than half of these, and the others have no known cause. V and J calls and clone size come straight from that table; D and trimming were deduced from the DNA. This sample has millions of clones in its table, and roughly 94% of those were observed once. The leading ten clones occupy 0.13% of the sample.

Overall study results and their limits: Compared with non-shared clonotypes, the clonotypes found in all four sorted-subset donors had higher generation probabilities. Naive subsets generally had larger estimated clonotype richness than memory subsets. Sampling was restricted to blood, and TCR repertoires in tissues likely differ from the TCR repertoires found in blood. The genetic and exposure-history diversity represented was limited by the small number of donors. Pairwise subsampling led to the expectation that sequencing depth would affect the degree of clonotype sharing among donors. Across a few donors, 4.5% to 6.5% of naive CD4, approximately 3.6% of naive CD8, roughly 2.2% of memory CD4, and roughly 0.41% of memory CD8 clonotypes were shared. Rarefaction of sorted-subset datasets indicated incomplete sequencing despite the large sequencing depth.

Donors were healthy HIV-negative adults with no recently reported acute infections or vaccinations. Every donor was a Caucasian adult living in Nashville, Tennessee, USA. Magnetic negative selection was used to enrich CD4+ T cells, after which naive cells were positively selected on CD45RA and the negative fraction became the memory subset. After blood collection by leukapheresis, PBMCs were isolated using Ficoll-Histopaque density gradient centrifugation and then cryopreserved in the vapor phase of liquid nitrogen. Purity and quantity of every magnetically sorted T cell population were checked by analytical flow cytometry. From each sorted fraction, genomic DNA was isolated and quantified by UV absorbance on a Nanodrop 2000c.

The receptor was derived from a man aged 18 to 30 in good health. The chain uses TRBV19 and TRBJ2-1, with 13 bases in between that match TRBD2. The sample consisted of naive CD4+ T cells sorted from blood. The sample's cell subset or site label is to be understood as: CD45RA+ positively selected. The base sequence is TGTGCCAGTAGGGGGACTAGCGGGACCAATGAGCAGTTCTTC. This gives the protein CASRGTSGTNEQFF.